Listed here are 3 T cell receptor beta chains from one sample, sequenced in a study of blood T cell repertoires in COVID-19. The method was immunoSEQ multiplex PCR; TCRdb's version includes in-frame clones alone and lacks a portion of them. The table lists under 250,000 clones, about 91% of them singletons. The sample consisted of peripheral blood. The receptors here all came from a woman under 40 with COVID-19, enrolled during active disease.

This rearrangement joins TRBV4-1 to TRBJ2-1; possible D gene TRBD2, 5 bases. The germline gives CDR1 MGHRA, CDR2 YSYEKL. The CDR3 is 14 amino acids. V was trimmed by 3 bases and J by 8 bases, leaving 14 bases between them. The CDR3 DNA sequence: TGCGCCAGCAGCCAGCTTCCTAGCAGTCATGAGCAGTTCTTC. It is translated as CASSQLPSSHEQFF.

The V gene is TRBV19, the J gene TRBJ1-1; maybe TRBD1 (6 bases). Germline V gene sequence: CDR1 LNHDA, CDR2 SQIVND (reference sequence). The CDR3 covers 13 residues. The V end was cut by 2 bases, the J end by 5 bases, with 9 bases between. The CDR3 loop is CASSIWQGTEAFF. The CDR3 region has the DNA TGTGCCAGTAGTATATGGCAGGGGACTGAAGCTTTCTTT.

This clone was seen once. V gene TRBV7-6 combines with J gene TRBJ2-7, with 9 bases identical to TRBD2. The germline V gene has CDR1 SGHVS and CDR2 FNYEAQ. V lost 5 bases to trimming and J lost 2 bases; unmatched junction nucleotides: 4. CDR3 length equals 14 residues. The CDR3 reads CASSDTSGPYEQYF. The CDR3 nucleotides read TGTGCCAGCAGCGACACTAGCGGGCCCTACGAGCAGTACTTC.